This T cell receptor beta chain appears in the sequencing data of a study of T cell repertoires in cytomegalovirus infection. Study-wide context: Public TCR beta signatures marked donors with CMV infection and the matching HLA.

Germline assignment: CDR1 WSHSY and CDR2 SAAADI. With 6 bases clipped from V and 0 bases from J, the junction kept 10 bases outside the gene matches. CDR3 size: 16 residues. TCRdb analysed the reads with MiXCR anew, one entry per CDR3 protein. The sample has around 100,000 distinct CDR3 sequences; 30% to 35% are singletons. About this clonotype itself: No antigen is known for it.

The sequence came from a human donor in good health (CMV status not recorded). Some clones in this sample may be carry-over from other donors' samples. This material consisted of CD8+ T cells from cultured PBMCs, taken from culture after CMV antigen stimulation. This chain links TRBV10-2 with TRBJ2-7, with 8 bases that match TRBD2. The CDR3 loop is CASSGGASGPSYEQYF. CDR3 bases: TGCGCCAGCAGCGGAGGGGCTAGCGGGCCCTCCTACGAGCAGTACTTC.